A selection of T cell receptor beta chains follows, all from one sample in a study of blood T cell repertoires in COVID-19. Profiling relied on immunoSEQ multiplex PCR, and the TCRdb table lists in-frame clones only, not all of them. The sample includes more than 90,000 clones, roughly 90% of them seen just once. The source material was peripheral blood. All receptors derive from a man aged 70-80 years who had recovered from COVID-19. Both conserved end residues are part of each CDR3. A D gene is named only where the DNA matches it firmly. For some rows the clone size is stated as once, few or many, or as a class when expanded; others skip it.

cdr3_nt	cdr3_aa	v_call	d_call	clone_size	j_call
TGCGCCAGCAGCTCAGGACAGAATGAAAAACTGTTTTTT	CASSSGQNEKLFF	TRBV5-1	-	-	TRBJ1-4
TGTGCCAGCAGTGCGAATGAGGGCACTGAAGCTTTCTTT	CASSANEGTEAFF	TRBV2	-	few	TRBJ1-1
TGTGCCAGCAGTGACCACTACGGGAGCGGGAGGTTGGCTGAGCAGTTCTTC	CASSDHYGSGRLAEQFF	TRBV6-4	TRBD2	-	TRBJ2-1
TGTGCCAGCAGCCACTCCCCGGACAGGAGGACCCGACTAGCGGGAGATTCCGGGGAGCTGTTTTTT	CASSHSPDRRTRLAGDSGELFF	TRBV4-2	TRBD2	-	TRBJ2-2
TGTGCCTGGAACCTCCGGGACAGGCGACGTAACTATGGCTACACCTTC	CAWNLRDRRRNYGYTF	TRBV30	TRBD1	-	TRBJ1-2
TGTGCCAGCAGCTTAAGGCCAGGGGGCCCTGTCTCTGGAAACACCATATATTTT	CASSLRPGGPVSGNTIYF	TRBV11-2	TRBD1	-	TRBJ1-3
TGTGCCTGGATTAAGCGGGGGCCAGGAAACACCATATATTTT	CAWIKRGPGNTIYF	TRBV30	-	-	TRBJ1-3
TGCACCAGCAGCCAAGATCGAAAGCGGGCGGAAGAGACCCAGTACTTC	CTSSQDRKRAEETQYF	TRBV1	-	-	TRBJ2-5
TGTGCCAGCACCTTTAGCGGGAGTGCGCAGTATTTT	CASTFSGSAQYF	TRBV7-9	TRBD2	-	TRBJ2-3
TGCGCCAGCAGCTCCTTCGGCGGGACAGGACAAACCTCTGGAGGCTACACCTTC	CASSSFGGTGQTSGGYTF	TRBV5-1	TRBD1	many	TRBJ1-2
TGTGCCAGCAGCGTAGTTGCGGGTCCTAACTATGGCTACACCTTC	CASSVVAGPNYGYTF	TRBV9	-	-	TRBJ1-2
TGCGCCAGCAGCTTGGCGGGCGGGAGAGACATTCAGTACTTC	CASSLAGGRDIQYF	TRBV5-1	TRBD2	-	TRBJ2-4
TGTGCCAGCAGCTCGGCCCCGGGGGATGGCTACACCTTC	CASSSAPGDGYTF	TRBV5-4	-	once	TRBJ1-2
TGCGCCAGCAGCCAGTCCTCAGTACAGGGTTGGTATCAGCCCCAGCATTTT	CASSQSSVQGWYQPQHF	TRBV4-3	-	-	TRBJ1-5
TGTGCCAGCAGTTTGGGCAGGGGGCTCAGTCAGCCCCAGCATTTT	CASSLGRGLSQPQHF	TRBV28	TRBD1	-	TRBJ1-5
TGTGCCACCGGGAGGGGCGGGAGAAGGTACACCGGGGAGCTGTTTTTT	CATGRGGRRYTGELFF	TRBV7-2	TRBD2	once	TRBJ2-2
TGTGCCAGTCGATCCGTAGGAGATCAGCCCCAGCATTTT	CASRSVGDQPQHF	TRBV2	-	-	TRBJ1-5
TGTGCCAGCAGCCCAACGGGACAGGGGATGGGAGAGCAGTACTTC	CASSPTGQGMGEQYF	TRBV6-5	TRBD1	-	TRBJ2-7
TGTGCCACCAGCAGGGACAGAAGGGGCTACACCTTC	CATSRDRRGYTF	TRBV15	-	-	TRBJ1-2
TGTGCCAGCAGCTACGAGGGGAACACTGAAGCTTTCTTT	CASSYEGNTEAFF	TRBV11-3	-	-	TRBJ1-1
TGTGCCAGCAGCTTAGTGGGACAGGGAAACTATGGCTACACCTTC	CASSLVGQGNYGYTF	TRBV7-2	TRBD1	-	TRBJ1-2
TGCGCCAGCAGCCCCCATGGGACAGTGAACACTGAAGCTTTCTTT	CASSPHGTVNTEAFF	TRBV5-1	TRBD1	-	TRBJ1-1
TGCGCCAGCAGCTTGGTTTCGGGTCGGCAGAACACTGAAGCTTTCTTT	CASSLVSGRQNTEAFF	TRBV5-1	-	-	TRBJ1-1
TGCGCCCGCAGCTTGGCCGGGCGGGGGGGCCAGAATGAGCAGTTCTTC	CARSLAGRGGQNEQFF	TRBV5-1	TRBD2	-	TRBJ2-1
TGTGCCAGCAGCGGGACTGCCCGCTCCTACGAGCAGTACTTC	CASSGTARSYEQYF	TRBV7-8	-	-	TRBJ2-7
TGTGCCAGCAGCTCTCACTTTTTTGTGTCCTCTGAAGCTTTCTTT	CASSSHFFVSSEAFF	TRBV7-2	-	-	TRBJ1-1